These 15 T cell receptor beta chains originate from one sample sequenced in a study of CD8 T cells in ankylosing spondylitis. Notes on the study in general: Several highly homologous variants made up a TCR beta motif, and this motif appeared characteristic of ankylosing spondylitis blood.

One entry per CDR3 protein results from TCRdb running MiXCR on the 5' RACE reads. The sample shows about 450,000 distinct CDR3 sequences, 26% of them seen only once. No antigen is known for these receptors. Sequencing was performed on blood, either unsorted or a sorted T cell fraction (not recorded which). These receptors came from a male donor with ankylosing spondylitis.

This clonotype was counted only a few times. This chain joins TRBV5-6 and TRBJ2-2, with D possibly matching TRBD1 (6 bases). Trimming stripped 3 bases from V and 0 bases from J, with 9 bases between. CDR1 is SGHDT, CDR2 YYEEEE, per germline. The CDR3 is made up of 15 amino acids. The CDR3 region has the DNA TGTGCCAGCAGCTGGGGACACGCGAACACCGGGGAGCTGTTTTTT. This sequence encodes CASSWGHANTGELFF.

Ten or more counts support this clonotype. The chain joins TRBV12-3 or TRBV12-4 to TRBJ2-7, with D possibly matching TRBD1 (5 bases). V lost 4 bases to trimming and J lost 3 bases, with 10 bases between them. The CDR3 has 13 amino acids. CDR3 sequence: CASSSDSIYEQYF. The CDR3 region has the DNA TGTGCCAGCAGTTCAGACAGCATCTACGAGCAGTACTTC.

This clonotype turned up a few times. The chain joins TRBV4-2 to TRBJ2-7, with D perhaps TRBD2 (6 bases). V shed 0 bases and J shed 2 bases, with 14 bases lying between them. Looked up from germline, CDR1 is LGHNA and CDR2 is YNFKEQ. CDR3 length: 16 residues. The CDR3 loop reads CASSQDLNAGTYEQYF. Written as DNA, the CDR3 is TGTGCCAGCAGCCAAGATCTCAACGCGGGGACCTACGAGCAGTACTTC.

This chain joins TRBV29-1 and TRBJ2-3, with 9 bases identical to TRBD2. The CDR3 has 11 amino acids. CDR1 and CDR2 from the germline V gene are SQVTM and ANQGSEA. Trimming at V came to 7 bases and at J to 12 bases, leaving 8 bases not matched to a gene. CDR3 in DNA: TGCAGCGCCACCAGCGGGAGGTTTCAGTATTTT. This encodes CSATSGRFQYF.

The chain recombines TRBV9 with TRBJ2-1, with TRBD2 matching 10 bases. Unmatched junction bases numbered 4, after V lost 3 bases and J lost 4 bases. Germline values: CDR1 SGDLS, CDR2 YYNGEE. This CDR3 contains 15 residues. The CDR3 nucleotides are TGTGCCAGCAGCGCCGGACTAGCGGTGTACAATGAGCAGTTCTTC. Translation gives CASSAGLAVYNEQFF.

The chain joins TRBV20-1 to TRBJ2-1; TRBD2 matches 9 bases. Trimming removed 6 bases from V and 9 bases from J; junction bases left unmatched: 12. Germline V gives CDR1 DFQATT, CDR2 SNEGSKA (reference sequence). This CDR3 has 14 amino acids. This chain's CDR3 is CSALPLLAGIEQFF. The CDR3 nucleotides read TGCAGTGCACTGCCTCTGCTAGCGGGGATTGAGCAGTTCTTC.

This clonotype has more than one count but fewer than ten. This sequence joins TRBV5-6 and TRBJ2-7; 11 bases agree with TRBD2. V shed 1 base and J 6 bases; nucleotides not matched to a gene: 6. Germline-derived CDR1 and CDR2 are SGHDT and YYEEEE. The CDR3 has 15 amino acids. The CDR3 spells CASSLLAGGPSEQYV. For the CDR3, the DNA is TGTGCCAGCAGCTTGTTAGCGGGAGGGCCTAGCGAGCAGTACGTC.

V and J are TRBV7-9 and TRBJ2-3, with TRBD2 matching over 9 bases. Looked up from germline, CDR1 is SEHNR and CDR2 is FQNEAQ (reference sequence). The junction had 14 bases not matched to a gene; V was cut back by 4 bases and J by 6 bases. The CDR3 is 17 residues long. CDR3 protein: CASSSFRRGLAPDTQYF. The CDR3 DNA follows: TGTGCCAGCAGCTCCTTCAGGCGGGGACTAGCACCCGATACGCAGTATTTT.

This clonotype was counted many times. This chain links TRBV12-3 or TRBV12-4 with TRBJ1-2; D gene ambiguous. The CDR3 loop spans 13 amino acids. With 4 bases removed from V and 7 bases from J, the gap between germline ends came to 13 bases. Here the CDR3 DNA reads TGTGCCAGCAGTTGGAGGGAGGACGGTGGCTACACCTTC. Translated, it gives CASSWREDGGYTF.

This clonotype occurred a few times. This chain joins TRBV2 and TRBJ2-7; D ambiguous. V lost 6 bases to trimming and J lost 6 bases, with 12 bases between them. CDR1 and CDR2 (germline): SNHLY, FYNNEI. The CDR3 is made up of 12 amino acids. CDR3 DNA sequence: TGTGCCAGCAGCCTCAGACCTTCCGAGCAGTACTTC. Protein: CASSLRPSEQYF.

The J gene is TRBJ2-1, the V gene TRBV24-1, with 14 bases matching TRBD2. Losses at the gene ends were 6 bases for V and 0 bases for J; bases not matched to a gene: 3. CDR3 length: 17 residues. CDR1 is KGHDR, CDR2 SFDVKD, per germline. CDR3 sequence (DNA): TGTGCCACCAGTACCGGACTAGCGGGAGGCTCCTACAATGAGCAGTTCTTC. It specifies CATSTGLAGGSYNEQFF.

J is TRBJ2-3 and V is TRBV7-2; perhaps D is TRBD1 or TRBD2 (5 bases each). The CDR3 runs 14 residues. Trimming stripped 1 base from V and 8 bases from J, with 13 bases between. Per germline, CDR1 SGHTA and CDR2 FQGNSA. The CDR3 protein is CASSLVGDDSTQYF. The CDR3 region has the DNA TGTGCCAGCAGCTTAGTTGGGGACGATTCTACGCAGTATTTT.

This clonotype was seen only a few times. Because the CDR3's place on the DNA is in doubt, the DNA is left out and the CDR3 is given as listed by TCRdb. The chain carries TRBV18 and TRBJ1-1; TRBD1 is the table's D call and was not checked against the DNA. Germline CDR1 reads KGHSH; CDR2 reads LQKENI. The CDR3 has 16 residues if both end residues are counted. This chain's CDR3 is CASSPQHGGVGFGTFF.

This chain links TRBV15 with TRBJ2-1; 7 nucleotides match TRBD2. In germline, CDR1 is LNHNV, CDR2 YYDKDF (reference sequence). The CDR3 contains 16 residues. The J segment lost 1 base and the V segment lost 5 bases, leaving 8 bases of the junction unmatched. The DNA for the CDR3 is TGTGCCACCAGCGAGATTGGGCGGGAGTCCTACAATGAGCAGTTCTTC. Protein product: CATSEIGRESYNEQFF.

In its sample, this clonotype was seen a few times. The V and J genes are TRBV20-1 and TRBJ2-4; D unresolved. Per the germline V gene, CDR1 is DFQATT and CDR2 is SNEGSKA (reference sequence). This CDR3 has 16 amino acids. V was pared by 3 bases and J by 0 bases, with 15 bases between. The CDR3 DNA follows: TGCAGTGCTAGCAAGGATTTATACGGAGCCAAAAACATTCAGTACTTC. Its protein is CSASKDLYGAKNIQYF.